What follows are 3 T cell receptor beta chains derived from one specimen sequenced in a study of CXCR3-negative and CXCR3-positive naive CD8 T cells (dated by TCRdb to between 2018 and 2021). TCRdb lists the instrument as NextSeq 550. The Human TCR Profiling Kit (MiLaboratory) was used to prepare UMI-labeled 5' RACE TRB cDNA libraries. Reads reprocessed by TCRdb are summarized as one entry per CDR3 protein sequence, and DNA is absent. The table kept for this sample lists about 130,000 distinct CDR3 sequences. Approximately 0.29% of the sample goes to the ten largest clones. Material: naive CXCR3- CD8+ T cells from blood. The meaning of the sample's cell subset or site label: CD45RO-CCR7+CD27+CD95- naive CD8+ T cells lacking CXCR3 (TNR3-). The origin of the receptors is a human donor in good health. Some clones in this sample may be carry-over from other donors' samples.

The chain uses TRBV28 and TRBJ1-4; the TCRdb call, TRBD1, lacks DNA for checking. This CDR3 is 15 amino acids long. From germline, CDR1 is MDHEN and CDR2 SYDVKM. The CDR3 sequence is CASSLIGQGNEKLFF.

CDR3 residues: CSVEDGDSQETQYF. The chain carries TRBV29-1 and TRBJ2-5. This CDR3 spans 14 amino acids. The germline gives CDR1 SQVTM, CDR2 ANQGSEA.

The chain recombines TRBV18 with TRBJ2-4; there is no DNA to check the TCRdb D call of TRBD1. This CDR3 has 18 residues. Germline assignment: CDR1 KGHSH and CDR2 LQKENI. CDR3 sequence reads: CASSPGVSVGQNKNIQYF.